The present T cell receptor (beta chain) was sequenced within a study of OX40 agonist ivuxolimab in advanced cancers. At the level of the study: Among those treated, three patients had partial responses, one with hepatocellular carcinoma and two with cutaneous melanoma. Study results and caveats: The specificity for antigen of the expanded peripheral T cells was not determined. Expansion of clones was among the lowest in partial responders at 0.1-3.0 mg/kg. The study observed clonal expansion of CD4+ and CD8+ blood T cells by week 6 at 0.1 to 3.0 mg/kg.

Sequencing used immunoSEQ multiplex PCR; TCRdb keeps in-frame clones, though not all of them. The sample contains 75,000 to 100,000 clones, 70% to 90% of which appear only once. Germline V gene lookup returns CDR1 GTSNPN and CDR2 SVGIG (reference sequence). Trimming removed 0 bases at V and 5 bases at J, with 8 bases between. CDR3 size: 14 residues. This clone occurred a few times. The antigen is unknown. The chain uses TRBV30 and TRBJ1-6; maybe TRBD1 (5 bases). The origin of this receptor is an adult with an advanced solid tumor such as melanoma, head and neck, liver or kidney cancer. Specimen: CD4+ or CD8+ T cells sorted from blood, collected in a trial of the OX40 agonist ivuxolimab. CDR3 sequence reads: CAWSVRGDNSPLHF. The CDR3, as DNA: TGTGCCTGGAGTGTCCGGGGGGATAATTCACCCCTCCACTTT.